These 26 T cell receptor beta chains came from one sample sequenced in a study of OX40 agonist ivuxolimab in advanced cancers. The data were produced by immunoSEQ multiplex PCR, yet TCRdb's version contains in-frame clones alone and is incomplete. The top ten hold 4% of the sample, which has tens of thousands of clones, 85% seen once. Sequencing was performed on CD4+ or CD8+ T cells sorted from blood, taken in a trial of the OX40 agonist ivuxolimab. These receptors were taken from an adult with an advanced solid tumor such as melanoma, head and neck, liver or kidney cancer.

This rearrangement joins TRBV5-6 to TRBJ2-7; tentative D call: TRBD2 (6 bases). V lost 2 bases to trimming and J lost 6 bases, with 12 bases between them. The CDR3 runs 13 residues. Germline values: CDR1 SGHDT, CDR2 YYEEEE. CDR3 nucleotide sequence: TGTGCCAGCAGCTTTCCACTAGCCTCCGAGCAGTACTTC. This sequence encodes CASSFPLASEQYF.

The chain links TRBV19 to TRBJ1-5; perhaps TRBD1 as D (6 bases). CDR1 is LNHDA and CDR2 is SQIVND in the germline V gene (reference sequence). The germline V and J ends were trimmed by 5 bases and 4 bases, with 12 bases remaining between them. CDR3 length: 14 amino acids. The CDR3 protein is CASSLGQFNQPQHF. The DNA of the CDR3 is TGTGCCAGTAGTCTCGGACAGTTTAATCAGCCCCAGCATTTT.

This chain uses TRBV28 with TRBJ1-5; a possible D gene is TRBD1 (5 bases). Trimming took 5 bases from V and 6 from J, leaving 8 bases between them. CDR1 MDHEN and CDR2 SYDVKM come from the germline V gene. The CDR3 is 12 residues long. This chain's CDR3 is CASSLGVQPQHF. In DNA form, the CDR3 reads TGTGCCAGCAGTCTAGGGGTTCAGCCCCAGCATTTT.

The CDR3, as DNA: TGCGCCAGCAGTGGCCAGATGAACACTGAAGCTTTCTTT. Translating gives CASSGQMNTEAFF. The chain joins TRBV10-1 to TRBJ1-1, with D unclear. CDR3 length equals 13 residues. CDR1 and CDR2 from the germline V gene are WNHNN and SYGVQD (reference sequence). V was pared by 4 bases and J by 0 bases, with 6 bases between.

J is TRBJ1-5 and V is TRBV4-1, with a tentative D call TRBD1 (5 bases). V was cut by 3 bases and J by 3 bases, with 6 bases left in between. The germline V gene has CDR1 MGHRA and CDR2 YSYEKL. There are 13 residues in the CDR3. This CDR3 reads CASSQTDNQPQHF. CDR3 DNA: TGCGCCAGCAGCCAGACAGACAATCAGCCCCAGCATTTT.

This clone was seen only a few times. The chain uses TRBV18 and TRBJ1-1, with TRBD1 identical over 12 bases. The CDR3 loop spans 16 amino acids. Germline CDR1 KGHSH, CDR2 LQKENI. The J segment lost 1 base and the V segment lost 6 bases, leaving 6 bases of the junction unmatched. The DNA for the CDR3 is TGTGCCAGCTCCGTGGGACAGGGGGCCGGGAACACTGAAGCTTTCTTT. This sequence encodes CASSVGQGAGNTEAFF.

The chain joins TRBV14 to TRBJ1-2; the D gene is possibly TRBD1 (6 bases). This CDR3 has 14 residues. Germline CDR1 and CDR2: SGHDN and FVKESK. The V end was cut by 6 bases, the J end by 4 bases, with 15 bases between. The CDR3 nucleotides read TGTGCCAGCAGAAAACAGGGCTCGCGCTATGGCTACACCTTC. It encodes CASRKQGSRYGYTF.

The V call is TRBV11-2, the J call TRBJ2-1; 14 bases map to TRBD2. There are 18 residues in the CDR3. Germline lookup yields CDR1 SGHAT and CDR2 FQNNGV. Losses at the gene ends were 4 bases for V and 0 bases for J; bases not matched to a gene: 5. CDR3 protein: CASSSGLAGAGSYNEQFF. For the CDR3, the DNA is TGTGCCAGCAGCTCGGGACTAGCGGGAGCCGGCTCCTACAATGAGCAGTTCTTC.

The chain is built from TRBV29-1 and TRBJ2-7; 9 bases agree with TRBD1. V was clipped by 3 bases and J by 3 bases; unmatched bases: 3. The CDR3 sequence is 13 residues long. CDR1 SQVTM and CDR2 ANQGSEA come from the germline V gene. The DNA of the CDR3 is TGCAGCGTTGAGGGACAGGGCCTCTACGAGCAGTACTTC. Its protein product is CSVEGQGLYEQYF.

The sample holds many counts of this clone. V and J are TRBV11-2 and TRBJ2-7; D gene unclear. V gave up 1 base and J gave up 6 bases, with 4 bases separating them. Germline lookup yields CDR1 SGHAT and CDR2 FQNNGV. There are 11 residues in the CDR3. CDR3 nucleotide sequence: TGTGCCAGCAGCTTAGTAGCCGAGCAGTACTTC. Protein sequence: CASSLVAEQYF.

The chain carries TRBV9 and TRBJ2-1; the match to TRBD2 covers 9 bases. The CDR3 runs to 19 residues. The junction had 11 bases not matched to a gene; V was cut back by 1 base and J by 0 bases. CDR1 and CDR2 (germline): SGDLS, YYNGEE. The CDR3 spells CASSVLSLAGLGSYNEQFF. The CDR3 nucleotides are TGTGCCAGCAGCGTACTGTCCCTAGCGGGGCTAGGCTCCTACAATGAGCAGTTCTTC. Full variable domain (rest looked up from reference TRBV9 and TRBJ2-1): DSGVTQTPKHLITATGQRVTLRCSPRSGDLSVYWYQQSLDQGLQFLIQYYNGEERAKGNILERFSAQQFPDLHSELNLSSLELGDSALYFCASSVLSLAGLGSYNEQFFGPGTRLTVL.

J is TRBJ2-2 and V is TRBV30; D unclear. The V and J ends lost 1 base and 8 bases respectively, with 8 bases between them. Germline CDR1 reads GTSNPN; CDR2 reads SVGIG (reference sequence). This CDR3 is built from 12 residues. CDR3 protein: CAWSAGAGELFF. CDR3 nucleotide sequence: TGTGCCTGGAGTGCCGGAGCGGGGGAGCTGTTTTTT.

This chain joins TRBV19 and TRBJ2-2; weak D call: TRBD2 (6 bases). The V gene's germline CDR1 is LNHDA and CDR2 SQIVND (reference sequence). Between the trimmed V and J ends, which lost 6 bases and 4 bases, there was a span of 12 bases. CDR3 length: 14 amino acids. The CDR3 reads CASRPGAITGELFF. For the CDR3, the DNA is TGTGCCAGTAGACCGGGAGCAATCACCGGGGAGCTGTTTTTT.

The J gene is TRBJ1-1, the V gene TRBV29-1; D possibly corresponds to TRBD1 (5 bases). Germline CDR1 and CDR2: SQVTM and ANQGSEA. This CDR3 is built from 14 residues. Trimming stripped 7 bases from V and 0 bases from J, with 15 bases between. The CDR3 sequence: CSGKWAGVNTEAFF. DNA for the CDR3: TGCAGCGGGAAATGGGCGGGGGTGAACACTGAAGCTTTCTTT.

The rearrangement uses TRBV11-2 and TRBJ2-3; D possibly corresponds to TRBD2 (6 bases). Germline assignment: CDR1 SGHAT and CDR2 FQNNGV. CDR3 size: 16 residues. Trimming stripped 4 bases from V and 6 bases from J, with 20 bases between. The CDR3 is CASSSPTSSRADTQYF. CDR3 in DNA: TGTGCCAGCAGCTCCCCGACTAGTTCAAGAGCTGATACGCAGTATTTT.

This clone was detected only once. This chain joins TRBV6-6 and TRBJ2-7; TRBD1 agrees at 11 bases. The V and J ends lost 6 bases and 6 bases, in that order; junction bases with no gene match: 7. Germline CDR1 MNHNY, CDR2 SVGAGI (reference sequence). The CDR3 has 14 amino acids. The CDR3 region is CASRLSGTGGEQYF. CDR3 nucleotides: TGTGCCAGCAGACTATCCGGGACAGGGGGCGAGCAGTACTTC.

The chain couples TRBV29-1 to TRBJ1-5, with D hard to call. Trimming pared 7 bases from V and 2 bases from J, leaving 15 bases between. This CDR3 has 14 residues. Germline V CDR1 and CDR2: SQVTM, ANQGSEA. The chain's CDR3 is CSEVGAVGNQPQHF. In DNA, the CDR3 is TGCAGCGAGGTCGGAGCCGTGGGCAATCAGCCCCAGCATTTT.

CDR3: CASSQGFSGLEAFF. The CDR3 DNA follows: TGTGCCAGCAGCCAAGGATTCTCAGGGCTTGAAGCTTTCTTT. This rearrangement joins TRBV4-2 to TRBJ1-1, with D perhaps matching TRBD1 (5 bases). Germline CDR1 reads LGHNA; CDR2 reads YNFKEQ. The germline V and J ends were trimmed by 1 base and 7 bases, with 13 bases remaining between them. CDR3 length: 14 amino acids.

The chain uses TRBV5-4 and TRBJ2-7; D unclear. The CDR3 covers 13 residues. The ends were cut back, 1 base at V and 5 bases at J, with 10 bases in the middle. CDR1 SGHNT and CDR2 YYREEE come from the germline V gene (reference sequence). The CDR3 sequence is CASSLRAMNEQYF. DNA of the CDR3: TGTGCCAGCAGCTTGAGGGCGATGAACGAGCAGTACTTC.

The chain recombines TRBV7-9 with TRBJ2-3, with a weak D call TRBD1 (5 bases). V lost 1 base to trimming and J lost 2 bases, with 13 bases between them. The CDR3 loop spans 16 amino acids. Looked up from germline, CDR1 is SEHNR and CDR2 is FQNEAQ (reference sequence). DNA for the CDR3: TGTGCCAGCAGCTTAGGGTACCCCAGGGTCACAGATACGCAGTATTTT. Translation gives CASSLGYPRVTDTQYF.

The rearrangement uses TRBV29-1 and TRBJ2-1; maybe TRBD2 (6 bases). The V gene's germline CDR1 is SQVTM and CDR2 ANQGSEA. This CDR3 is 14 amino acids long. Trimming took 6 bases from V and 5 from J, leaving 17 bases between them. The CDR3 DNA is TGCAGCGTCGACCCTCTTCGGGGGAACAATGAGCAGTTCTTC. This gives the protein CSVDPLRGNNEQFF.

This chain uses TRBV9 with TRBJ2-2; 13 positions match TRBD2. This CDR3 comprises 17 residues. With 4 bases clipped from V and 5 bases from J, the junction kept 8 bases outside the gene matches. The V gene's germline CDR1 is SGDLS and CDR2 YYNGEE. This CDR3 is CASSKRTSGSGTGELFF. The CDR3 DNA sequence: TGTGCCAGCAGCAAAAGGACTAGCGGGAGTGGTACCGGGGAGCTGTTTTTT.

The V gene is TRBV27, the J gene TRBJ2-7; TRBD1 agrees at 7 bases. The J segment lost 4 bases and the V segment lost 6 bases, leaving 6 bases of the junction unmatched. Germline loops: CDR1 MNHEY, CDR2 SMNVEV (reference sequence). This CDR3 is built from 13 residues. For the CDR3, the DNA is TGTGCCAGCAGCCCGGGACAGAGGTACGAGCAGTACTTC. It codes for CASSPGQRYEQYF.

The chain links TRBV18 to TRBJ2-2, with a tentative D call TRBD2 (6 bases). Germline V gene sequence: CDR1 KGHSH, CDR2 LQKENI. The CDR3 length is 18 residues. V was trimmed by 1 base and J by 0 bases, leaving 15 bases between them. The CDR3, as DNA: TGTGCCAGCTCACCACTGGGAGGCGGGTCCGCGAACACCGGGGAGCTGTTTTTT. This sequence encodes CASSPLGGGSANTGELFF.

This clone was counted between two and nine times. The chain combines TRBV19 with TRBJ1-5; 9 nucleotides line up with TRBD1. Trimming cost V 4 bases and J 6 bases; bases outside gene matches: 4. CDR1 is LNHDA, CDR2 SQIVND, per germline (reference sequence). The CDR3 totals 14 residues. CDR3 sequence: CASSTGQGFQPQHF. The CDR3 DNA follows: TGTGCCAGTAGTACGGGACAGGGATTTCAGCCCCAGCATTTT.

Here the CDR3 reads CASSLASGRETQYF. CDR3 nucleotide sequence: TGCGCCAGCAGCTTGGCTAGCGGGAGGGAGACCCAGTACTTC. The chain combines TRBV5-1 with TRBJ2-5, with 11 bases matching TRBD2. The V gene end was trimmed by 0 bases and the J gene end by 5 bases; junction bases not matched to a gene: 0. The length of the CDR3 is 14 residues. Germline V gene sequence: CDR1 SGHRS, CDR2 YFSETQ.